These 14 T cell receptor beta chains came from one sample sequenced in a study of T cell responses to AZD1222 COVID-19 vaccine. Generated by immunoSEQ multiplex PCR, the TCRdb table keeps only in-frame clones and is missing some. Of 95,000 to 150,000 clones listed, more than 85% are singletons. The sample here was peripheral blood, taken on day 0 of AZD1222 vaccination. These receptors were taken from an adult in good health.

CDR3 nucleotide sequence: TGTGCTAGTGGTTTGTCCCACAACACTGAAGCTTTCTTT. It is translated as CASGLSHNTEAFF. V gene TRBV12-5 combines with J gene TRBJ1-1; D uncertain. This CDR3 has 13 amino acids. V was clipped by 2 bases and J by 2 bases, with 6 bases between them. Germline values: CDR1 LGHNT, CDR2 FRNRAP.

The chain is built from TRBV6-5 and TRBJ2-4; D call uncertain. Germline CDR1 and CDR2: MNHEY and SVGAGI. This CDR3 region has 15 residues. The V and J ends lost 6 bases and 1 base respectively, with 13 bases between them. CDR3 region: CASSHTTGAKNIQYF. Written as DNA, the CDR3 is TGTGCCAGCAGCCACACCACCGGCGCCAAAAACATTCAGTACTTC.

V gene TRBV3-1 (or the pseudogene TRBV3-2) combines with J gene TRBJ2-1; the match to TRBD2 covers 11 bases. CDR1 LGHDT and CDR2 YNNKEL come from the germline V gene (reference sequence). The CDR3 has 18 amino acids. V shed 3 bases, J shed 10 bases, and the junction held 17 bases outside the gene matches. The CDR3 nucleotides are TGTGCCAGCAGCCAGATTTCAACCGGGACTAGCGGACCATTGGAGCAGTTCTTC. Protein: CASSQISTGTSGPLEQFF.

Notes on this clone: Other DNA sequences from this sample encode an identical CDR3 as well. The J gene is TRBJ2-5, the V gene TRBV7-9; TRBD2 matches 11 bases. V lost 2 bases, J lost 1 base, and 0 bases stayed unmatched. Germline V gene data show CDR1 as SEHNR and CDR2 as FQNEAQ (reference sequence). This CDR3 contains 15 residues. The CDR3 DNA sequence: TGTGCCAGCAGCTTAACTAGCGGGGGCCAAGAGACCCAGTACTTC. It is translated as CASSLTSGGQETQYF.

The genes are TRBV18 and TRBJ2-2; 9 bases match TRBD2. Trimming removed 1 base from V and 5 bases from J; junction bases left unmatched: 2. This CDR3 has 15 amino acids. CDR1 is KGHSH and CDR2 is LQKENI in the germline V gene. CDR3 DNA sequence: TGTGCCAGCTCACCACTAGCGGGAGTTACCGGGGAGCTGTTTTTT. Its protein product is CASSPLAGVTGELFF.

The chain joins TRBV9 to TRBJ1-4; no definite D call. This CDR3 is 15 amino acids long. Germline V gene lookup returns CDR1 SGDLS and CDR2 YYNGEE. V was cut by 10 bases and J by 7 bases, with 23 bases left in between. The CDR3 DNA follows: TGTGCCCGTCAAATCCCGCCAAGAGATGGTGAAAAACTGTTTTTT. This gives the protein CARQIPPRDGEKLFF.

The chain uses TRBV6-5 and TRBJ2-7, with a weak D call TRBD1 (5 bases). The ends were cut back, 6 bases at V and 0 bases at J, with 15 bases in the middle. The germline V gene has CDR1 MNHEY and CDR2 SVGAGI. The CDR3 is made up of 15 amino acids. The CDR3 bases are TGTGCCAGCAGCCCCACCAGGGAAGCCTCCTACGAGCAGTACTTC. It is translated as CASSPTREASYEQYF.

The chain uses TRBV7-9 and TRBJ1-1; D remains ambiguous. With 2 bases removed from V and 1 base from J, the gap between germline ends came to 8 bases. This CDR3 contains 14 residues. CDR1 and CDR2 from the germline V gene are SEHNR and FQNEAQ (reference sequence). The DNA of the CDR3 is TGTGCCAGCAGCTTATTAGGTGAGAACACTGAAGCTTTCTTT. The encoded protein is CASSLLGENTEAFF.

This rearrangement joins TRBV3-1 (or the pseudogene TRBV3-2) to TRBJ2-7; 8 bases are a match to TRBD1. V lost 1 base to trimming and J lost 1 base; unmatched junction nucleotides: 0. CDR1 is LGHDT, CDR2 YNNKEL, per germline (reference sequence). The CDR3 runs to 14 residues. CDR3 in amino acids: CASSQGTGSYEQYF. In nucleotides, the CDR3 is TGTGCCAGCAGCCAAGGGACAGGGTCCTACGAGCAGTACTTC.

The CDR3 protein is CASSQVAGTNNYNEQFF. DNA of the CDR3: TGTGCCAGCAGCCAAGTCGCCGGGACAAATAACTACAATGAGCAGTTCTTC. This rearrangement joins TRBV3-1 (or the pseudogene TRBV3-2) to TRBJ2-1; a weak D match, TRBD1 (6 bases). Deletions cut 1 base from V and 3 bases from J, with 16 bases between. The CDR3 is 17 residues long. The V gene's germline CDR1 is LGHDT and CDR2 YNNKEL (reference sequence).

This clone appeared a few times. The sample has other DNA sequences that encode this CDR3 too. The V and J genes are TRBV30 and TRBJ1-5, with D perhaps matching TRBD1 (5 bases). Per germline, CDR1 GTSNPN and CDR2 SVGIG (reference sequence). V was shortened by 3 bases and J by 0 bases, with 6 bases between the two germline ends. CDR3 size: 13 residues. CDR3 sequence (DNA): TGTGCCTGGAGCGGGGGTAGCAATCAGCCCCAGCATTTT. Translating it yields CAWSGGSNQPQHF.

The chain uses TRBV5-1 and TRBJ2-2, with a tentative D call TRBD1 (5 bases). This CDR3 region has 18 residues. The V end was cut by 3 bases, the J end by 0 bases, with 18 bases between. The germline CDR1 and CDR2 sequences are SGHRS and YFSETQ. CDR3 bases: TGCGCCAGCAGCTATGGTCTGTTGGCAGGGACGAACACCGGGGAGCTGTTTTTT. Translating gives CASSYGLLAGTNTGELFF.

The chain combines TRBV6-5 with TRBJ1-1; D gene unclear. Germline values: CDR1 MNHEY, CDR2 SVGAGI. The CDR3 is made up of 12 amino acids. Trimming cost V 7 bases and J 1 base, with 7 bases left between them. The CDR3 spells CASTMKNTEAFF. CDR3 in DNA: TGTGCCAGCACTATGAAGAACACTGAAGCTTTCTTT.

The chain couples TRBV7-2 to TRBJ2-7, with 11 bases that match TRBD1. The V segment lost 6 bases and the J segment 5 bases; nucleotides outside the gene matches: 6. Germline CDR1 is SGHTA and CDR2 is FQGNSA. This CDR3 has 14 residues. This CDR3 is CASRARGQGDEQYF. CDR3 in DNA: TGTGCCAGCAGAGCCCGGGGACAGGGGGACGAGCAGTACTTC.